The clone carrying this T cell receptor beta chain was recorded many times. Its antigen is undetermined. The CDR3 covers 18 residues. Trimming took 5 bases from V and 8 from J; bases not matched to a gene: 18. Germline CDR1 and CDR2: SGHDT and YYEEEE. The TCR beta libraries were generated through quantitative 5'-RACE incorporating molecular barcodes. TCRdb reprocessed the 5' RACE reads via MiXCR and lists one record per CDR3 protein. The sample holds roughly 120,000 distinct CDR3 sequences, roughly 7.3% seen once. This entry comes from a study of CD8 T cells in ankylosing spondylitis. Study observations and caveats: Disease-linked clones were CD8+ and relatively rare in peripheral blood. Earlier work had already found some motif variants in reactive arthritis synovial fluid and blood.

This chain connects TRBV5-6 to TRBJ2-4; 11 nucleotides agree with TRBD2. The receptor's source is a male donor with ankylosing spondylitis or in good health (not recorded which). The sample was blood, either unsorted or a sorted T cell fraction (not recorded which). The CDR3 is CASRPGLAGLRSVDIQYF. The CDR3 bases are TGTGCCAGCAGACCTGGACTAGCGGGTCTTCGGAGTGTTGACATTCAGTACTTC.